Listed below are T cell receptor beta chains from one sample, sequenced in a study of T-cell memory formation after mild COVID-19. One entry per CDR3 protein, called by TCRdb with MiXCR from the 5' RACE reads. The repertoire holds about 140,000 distinct CDR3 sequences, with around 15% as singletons. The source material was PBMCs or a T cell subset sorted from them (not recorded which). The receptors shown here come from an adult woman who had mild COVID-19 (a few samples of this study predate the infection). Cell type and time point are not known. CDR3s include the opening cysteine and the closing phenylalanine or tryptophan. The order of the fields is CDR3 protein, CDR3 DNA, V gene, clone size, J gene, D gene. A D gene is named only where the DNA matches it firmly. Size tells how often a clone was seen (once, few, many) or the class of an expanded clone, and some rows leave it out.

CATRQGAYQPQHF TGTGCCACCAGACAGGGGGCATATCAGCCCCAGCATTTT TRBV24-1 few TRBJ1-5 TRBD1
CASSLASRDRNGYTF TGTGCCAGCAGCTTAGCATCCCGCGACAGAAATGGCTACACCTTC TRBV7-8 - TRBJ1-2 -
CASRKPGLGLHEQFF TGTGCCAGCAGAAAACCGGGACTAGGGTTACATGAGCAGTTCTTC TRBV6-5 - TRBJ2-1 TRBD2
CASTYGLGGYEQYF TGTGCCAGCACCTATGGACTAGGGGGGTACGAGCAGTACTTC TRBV9 - TRBJ2-7 -
CASSLGGAGYQETQYF TGTGCCAGCAGCTTAGGAGGAGCAGGGTACCAAGAGACCCAGTACTTC TRBV7-7 few TRBJ2-5 -
CASRDTQGYNEQFF TGCGCCAGCAGGGATACACAGGGGTACAATGAGCAGTTCTTC TRBV5-1 few TRBJ2-1 TRBD1
CASSASGTHNEQFF TGTGCCAGCAGCGCGAGCGGGACTCACAATGAGCAGTTCTTC TRBV9 few TRBJ2-1 TRBD2
CASSQALVSRNTEAFF TGTGCCAGCAGCCAAGCGCTGGTATCACGGAACACTGAAGCTTTCTTT TRBV3-1 - TRBJ1-1 -
CSATYNEQFF TGCAGTGCCACCTACAATGAGCAGTTCTTC TRBV20-1 few TRBJ2-1 -
CASSFDGSGQPQHF TGTGCCAGCAGCTTCGATGGAAGTGGTCAGCCCCAGCATTTT TRBV7-9 few TRBJ1-5 -
CASSPSGQAYNEQFF TGTGCCAGCTCACCCTCGGGACAGGCCTACAATGAGCAGTTCTTC TRBV18 few TRBJ2-1 TRBD1
CSVAPRDRAYEQYF TGCAGCGTTGCCCCTCGAGACAGAGCCTACGAGCAGTACTTC TRBV29-1 - TRBJ2-7 -
CATSDYPTDREQFF TGTGCCACCAGTGACTACCCGACAGACCGTGAGCAGTTCTTC TRBV24-1 - TRBJ2-1 -
CASSIRETQYF TGTGCCAGCAGCATACGAGAGACCCAGTACTTC TRBV21-1 few TRBJ2-5 -
CASSQGGAGELFF TGTGCCAGCAGCCAAGGGGGCGCGGGGGAGCTGTTTTTT TRBV3-1 - TRBJ2-2 -
CSVDETGTTEAFF TGCAGCGTAGACGAGACAGGGACCACTGAAGCTTTCTTT TRBV29-1 - TRBJ1-1 TRBD1
CSVQGRMNTEAFF TGCAGCGTTCAGGGACGGATGAACACTGAAGCTTTCTTT TRBV29-1 - TRBJ1-1 -
CASSAYSAGGETQYF TGTGCCAGCAGTGCCTACAGTGCTGGGGGAGAGACCCAGTACTTC TRBV12-3/TRBV12-4 - TRBJ2-5 -
CATSDTQGDLNYGYTF TGTGCCACCAGTGATACCCAAGGAGATCTAAACTATGGCTACACCTTC TRBV24-1 few TRBJ1-2 -
CASSEYFPDTQYF TGTGCCAGCAGTGAATACTTTCCAGATACGCAGTATTTT TRBV25-1 - TRBJ2-3 -
CATSVRDRGLTGELFF TGTGCCACCAGTGTTAGGGACAGGGGACTCACCGGGGAGCTGTTTTTT TRBV24-1 - TRBJ2-2 TRBD1
CSVGQGAKTNIQYF TGCAGCGTTGGGCAGGGGGCGAAGACCAACATTCAGTACTTC TRBV29-1 few TRBJ2-4 TRBD1
CASSIGTSGSGLETQYF TGCGCCAGCAGCATCGGGACTAGCGGGAGTGGGTTAGAGACCCAGTACTTC TRBV5-1 many TRBJ2-5 TRBD2
CASSLNRGEAFF TGCGCCAGCAGTCTTAACAGGGGGGAAGCTTTCTTT TRBV5-1 - TRBJ1-1 TRBD1
CASRDRLNTEAFF TGTGCCAGCAGAGACAGGTTAAACACTGAAGCTTTCTTT TRBV7-3 - TRBJ1-1 -
CASSTNPGQNTEAFF TGTGCCAGTAGTACTAACCCGGGACAGAACACTGAAGCTTTCTTT TRBV19 few TRBJ1-1 -
CASSSTGVYEQYF TGTGCCAGCAGCTCAACCGGGGTCTACGAGCAGTACTTC TRBV5-5 - TRBJ2-7 -
CASRLTGGTNTGELFF TGTGCCAGCAGGCTCACAGGGGGAACGAACACCGGGGAGCTGTTTTTT TRBV27 - TRBJ2-2 TRBD1
CASSHNRGQETQYF TGTGCCAGCAGCCATAACAGGGGGCAAGAGACCCAGTACTTC TRBV7-9 - TRBJ2-5 TRBD1
CASSSPIRDRGGDEQFF TGCGCCAGCAGCTCCCCGATACGGGACAGGGGAGGCGATGAGCAGTTCTTC TRBV5-1 many TRBJ2-1 TRBD1
CASSRILAQSSYEQYF TGTGCCAGCAGCCGGATCCTAGCGCAGAGCTCCTACGAGCAGTACTTC TRBV11-3 - TRBJ2-7 -